The next 15 T cell receptor beta chains were all read from a single sample in a study of Graves' ophthalmopathy and Graves' hyperthyroidism. Amplified material comprised TCR beta CDR3 regions derived from RNA transcripts. First-round RT-PCR relied on HTBI primers, and a second-round multiplex PCR came next. TCRdb re-analysed the multiplex PCR reads in MiXCR, keeping a single row per CDR3 protein. The sample shows 200,000 to 250,000 distinct CDR3 sequences, approximately 21% of them seen only once. Sequencing was carried out using peripheral blood. Receptors were obtained from a woman aged 50 to 60 with Graves' ophthalmopathy.

The chain recombines TRBV20-1 with TRBJ1-1; perhaps TRBD1 as D (5 bases). V was shortened by 3 bases and J by 8 bases, with 16 bases between the two germline ends. CDR1 is DFQATT, CDR2 SNEGSKA, per germline (reference sequence). CDR3 length equals 13 residues. This CDR3 is CSARETVLKEAFF. The CDR3 DNA is TGCAGTGCTAGGGAGACAGTGCTTAAGGAAGCTTTCTTT.

This clonotype was detected many times. The chain joins TRBV28 to TRBJ2-4; 9 bases map to TRBD2. Trimming at V came to 2 bases and at J to 10 bases, leaving 6 bases not matched to a gene. CDR3 length: 14 amino acids. Germline V gives CDR1 MDHEN, CDR2 SYDVKM. The CDR3 nucleotides read TGTGCCAGCAGTTTACCGCTCGCGGGGGGGATTCAGTACTTC. Translating it yields CASSLPLAGGIQYF.

The DNA of the CDR3 is TGTGCCAGTAGTATCCCTCGACCGACAGGCTACGAGCAGTACGTC. This sequence encodes CASSIPRPTGYEQYV. The chain couples TRBV19 to TRBJ2-7; possible D gene TRBD1, 6 bases. Deletions cut 3 bases from V and 3 bases from J, with 15 bases between. Germline V gene sequence: CDR1 LNHDA, CDR2 SQIVND (reference sequence). The CDR3 runs 15 residues.

Many counts were recorded for this clonotype. This chain links TRBV11-3 with TRBJ2-7; either TRBD1 or TRBD2 may fit D (5 bases each). There are 13 residues in the CDR3. The germline CDR1 and CDR2 sequences are SGHNT and YENEEA. Trimming shortened V by 4 bases and J by 6 bases, and 13 bases separated the two germline ends. CDR3 residues: CASSSGPFGEQYF. The CDR3 DNA is TGTGCCAGCAGCTCGGGACCTTTCGGCGAGCAGTACTTC.

This clonotype occurred many times. This chain joins TRBV28 and TRBJ2-7; maybe TRBD2 (6 bases). V lost 2 bases, J lost 7 bases, and 15 bases lay in between. Looked up from germline, CDR1 is MDHEN and CDR2 is SYDVKM. There are 14 residues in the CDR3. Written as DNA, the CDR3 is TGTGCCAGCAGTTTAGTGGCGGGACGTGGTGAGCAGTACTTC. It yields the protein CASSLVAGRGEQYF.

Ten or more counts support this clonotype. V is TRBV2 and J is TRBJ1-6; TRBD1 matches 10 bases. CDR1 is SNHLY, CDR2 FYNNEI, per germline. V lost 6 bases, J lost 9 bases, and 8 bases stayed unmatched. CDR3 length: 15 amino acids. The CDR3 region is CASSRTGTGVSPLHF. CDR3 nucleotides: TGTGCCAGCAGCCGCACTGGGACAGGGGTTTCACCCCTCCACTTT.

Ten or more counts support this clonotype. The chain employs TRBV2 and TRBJ2-7; D uncertain. The CDR3 has 15 amino acids. CDR1 and CDR2 from the germline V gene are SNHLY and FYNNEI. V dropped 6 bases and J dropped 4 bases, with 19 bases sitting between them. Here the CDR3 DNA reads TGTGCCAGCAGGGGCGGTCAGAGTCGATCTTACGAGCAGTACTTC. It translates to CASRGGQSRSYEQYF.

This clonotype was counted at least ten times. The V gene is TRBV6-5, the J gene TRBJ2-1, with D hard to call. The V gene's germline CDR1 is MNHEY and CDR2 SVGAGI. Trimming left V 8 bases short and J 6 bases short, with 11 bases between. CDR3 size: 12 residues. CDR3 sequence reads: CASWLGANEQFF. DNA of the CDR3: TGTGCCAGCTGGCTAGGAGCCAATGAGCAGTTCTTC.

Ten or more counts support this clonotype. The rearrangement uses TRBV7-3 and TRBJ2-2; no clear D gene. This CDR3 is 13 amino acids long. Trimming removed 5 bases at V and 8 bases at J, with 12 bases between. The germline gives CDR1 SGHTA, CDR2 FQGTGA. In nucleotides, the CDR3 is TGTGCCAGCAGCCAATTATTGTCTGGGGAGCTGTTTTTT. Its translation: CASSQLLSGELFF.

CDR3 loop: CASSEVRDEAFF. CDR3 nucleotides: TGTGCCAGCAGTGAAGTTCGGGATGAAGCTTTCTTT. This rearrangement joins TRBV2 to TRBJ1-1; D is unclear. Germline CDR1 SNHLY, CDR2 FYNNEI. Trimming cost V 1 base and J 7 bases, with 7 bases left between them. This CDR3 has 12 amino acids.

Ten or more counts support this clonotype. V and J are TRBV12-3 or TRBV12-4 and TRBJ2-5; 9 bases map to TRBD1. The CDR3 runs to 14 residues. Trimming at V came to 6 bases and at J to 7 bases, leaving 9 bases not matched to a gene. The CDR3: CASRPGQGGGTQYF. In DNA form, the CDR3 reads TGTGCCAGCAGGCCGGGACAGGGAGGGGGGACCCAGTACTTC.

This clonotype has at least ten counts. The CDR3 sequence: CASSLGQHSNQPQHF. The CDR3 region has the DNA TGTGCCAGCAGTTTAGGACAGCATAGCAATCAGCCCCAGCATTTT. V and J are TRBV12-3 or TRBV12-4 and TRBJ1-5, with D possibly TRBD1 on 5 matching bases. V dropped 1 base and J dropped 0 bases, with 7 bases sitting between them. The CDR3 extends over 15 amino acids.

In this sample, this clonotype turned up many times. The J gene is TRBJ2-2, the V gene TRBV10-1, with D hard to call. This CDR3 contains 14 residues. V lost 2 bases, J lost 3 bases, and 7 bases lay in between. The V gene's germline CDR1 is WNHNN and CDR2 SYGVQD (reference sequence). The CDR3 here is CASSEQLYTGELFF. CDR3 DNA: TGCGCCAGCAGTGAGCAGCTTTACACCGGGGAGCTGTTTTTT.

This clonotype has ten or more counts. V gene TRBV12-3 or TRBV12-4 combines with J gene TRBJ2-7; D is ambiguous. The CDR3 is 12 amino acids. Trimming cost V 5 bases and J 7 bases, with 12 bases left between them. CDR3 in DNA: TGTGCCAGCAGTCATGACTGGGTGGAGCAGTACTTC. Translated, it gives CASSHDWVEQYF.

This clonotype was counted a single time. The rearrangement links TRBV3-1 to TRBJ2-5, with unresolved D. The V end was cut by 2 bases, the J end by 2 bases, with 15 bases between. CDR1 LGHDT and CDR2 YNNKEL come from the germline V gene (reference sequence). CDR3 length: 16 residues. CDR3 sequence: CASSQQVGSIQETQYF. The CDR3 region has the DNA TGTGCCAGCAGCCAACAAGTAGGGTCCATTCAAGAGACCCAGTACTTC.